One and the same sample provided the 17 T cell receptor beta chains below, sequenced in a study of blood T cell repertoires in COVID-19. The method was immunoSEQ multiplex PCR; TCRdb's version includes in-frame clones alone and lacks a portion of them. The data contain around 63,000 clones, around 77% of them singletons. The sample was peripheral blood. The receptors here all came from a woman in her 70s with COVID-19, enrolled during active disease.

The chain has TRBV11-3 and TRBJ2-5; 8 bases match TRBD1. V trimming: 2 bases; J trimming: 1 base; junction bases outside the gene matches: 12. Germline CDR1 reads SGHNT; CDR2 reads YENEEA. The CDR3 length is 18 residues. The CDR3 sequence is CASSLSGGQGGPQETQYF. The CDR3 DNA follows: TGTGCCAGCAGCTTAAGCGGCGGACAGGGAGGTCCCCAAGAGACCCAGTACTTC.

This clone came up a few times. This sequence joins TRBV23-1 and TRBJ1-2; 7 nucleotides align to TRBD1. TRBV23-1 has ORF status, its function being uncertain. The V gene end was trimmed by 0 bases and the J gene end by 4 bases; junction bases not matched to a gene: 17. This CDR3 is 19 amino acids long. CDR3 sequence: CASSQSEGGERDPSYGYTF. CDR3 nucleotides: TGCGCCAGCAGTCAATCTGAAGGGGGCGAACGCGATCCTAGCTATGGCTACACCTTC.

This sequence joins TRBV11-2 and TRBJ2-5, with 11 positions matching TRBD2. Losses at the gene ends were 1 base for V and 2 bases for J; bases not matched to a gene: 6. The CDR3 is made up of 17 amino acids. CDR1 is SGHAT and CDR2 is FQNNGV in the germline V gene. CDR3 sequence: CASSLGIAGGPQETQYF. For the CDR3, the DNA is TGTGCCAGCAGCTTAGGAATAGCGGGAGGGCCGCAAGAGACCCAGTACTTC.

This clone was seen a few times. The genes are TRBV11-3 and TRBJ2-5; no reliable D call. Germline V CDR1 and CDR2: SGHNT, YENEEA. Deletions cut 5 bases from V and 5 bases from J, with 15 bases between. CDR3 length: 14 residues. CDR3 region: CASSPLMSVETQYF. For the CDR3, the DNA is TGTGCCAGCAGCCCCCTGATGAGCGTGGAGACCCAGTACTTC.

The rearrangement links TRBV7-2 to TRBJ1-2, with D hard to call. From germline, CDR1 is SGHTA and CDR2 FQGNSA. Trimming took off 5 bases at V and 1 base at J, with 17 bases between the two ends. There are 16 residues in the CDR3. The chain's CDR3 is CASSPQRGRGNYGYTF. The DNA of the CDR3 is TGTGCCAGCAGCCCGCAGCGAGGTCGGGGTAACTATGGCTACACCTTC.

The chain uses TRBV7-9 and TRBJ2-2, with 8 bases aligning to TRBD1. This CDR3 is built from 15 residues. After removal of 8 bases from V and 7 bases from J, the junction contained 12 bases not matched to a gene. CDR1 is SEHNR, CDR2 FQNEAQ, per germline (reference sequence). In nucleotides, the CDR3 is TGTGCCAGCCGTCCCGGGCAGGGGGCCGACGGGGAGCTGTTTTTT. The encoded protein is CASRPGQGADGELFF.

This clone was recorded once. The chain joins TRBV4-3 to TRBJ1-2; 9 positions match TRBD1. Germline values: CDR1 LGHNA, CDR2 YSLEER. The CDR3 has 15 residues. The V gene end was trimmed by 2 bases and the J gene end by 6 bases; junction bases not matched to a gene: 7. This CDR3 is CASSQIPGQGHGYTF. The CDR3 coding sequence is TGCGCCAGCAGCCAAATTCCGGGACAGGGACATGGCTACACCTTC.

This clone was observed at least ten times. The chain employs TRBV2 and TRBJ1-3, with 8 bases aligning to TRBD1. The CDR3 consists of 14 residues. V was pared by 6 bases and J by 5 bases, with 6 bases of the junction left unmatched. Germline values: CDR1 SNHLY, CDR2 FYNNEI. The DNA of the CDR3 is TGTGCCAGCAGGGGGGACAGGTTGAGAAACACCATATATTTT. The encoded protein is CASRGDRLRNTIYF.

There are a few counts of this clone. The gene calls are TRBV7-8 and TRBJ2-1; D perhaps matches TRBD2 (6 bases). V was clipped by 5 bases and J by 8 bases, with 22 bases between them. Germline values: CDR1 SGHVS, CDR2 FQNEAQ. There are 16 residues in the CDR3. CDR3: CASSPQLAQVGDEQFF. CDR3 sequence (DNA): TGTGCCAGCAGCCCCCAACTAGCCCAAGTAGGGGATGAGCAGTTCTTC.

The chain is built from TRBV9 and TRBJ2-1, with D perhaps TRBD2 (5 bases). CDR3 length: 15 amino acids. Germline CDR1 reads SGDLS; CDR2 reads YYNGEE. Trimming took off 0 bases at V and 5 bases at J, with 12 bases between the two ends. CDR3: CASSVAGKRDNEQFF. As DNA, the CDR3 is TGTGCCAGCAGCGTAGCGGGGAAGAGGGACAATGAGCAGTTCTTC.

This chain joins TRBV11-2 and TRBJ2-1, with 7 bases lining up with TRBD2. V dropped 5 bases and J dropped 3; count of bases not matched to a gene: 10. The CDR3 extends over 16 amino acids. CDR1 and CDR2 from the germline V gene are SGHAT and FQNNGV. The DNA of the CDR3 is TGTGCCAGCAGCCCCCCAGGGCGGGAGTTCTACAATGAGCAGTTCTTC. Translation: CASSPPGREFYNEQFF.

The chain recombines TRBV6-5 with TRBJ1-6, with TRBD1 identical over 7 bases. This CDR3 contains 13 residues. Germline trimming cut 9 bases from V and 7 bases from J; bases unmatched to any gene: 6. Germline CDR1 reads MNHEY; CDR2 reads SVGAGI. CDR3 coding DNA: TGTGCCAGTCGCACAGGGGAGAATTCACCCCTCCACTTT. Protein: CASRTGENSPLHF.

V is TRBV29-1 and J is TRBJ2-1; the match to TRBD2 covers 8 bases. CDR3 length equals 14 residues. CDR1 is SQVTM, CDR2 ANQGSEA, per germline. After removal of 7 bases from V and 0 bases from J, the junction contained 5 bases not matched to a gene. The CDR3 sequence is CSAGSGSSYNEQFF. The CDR3 DNA follows: TGCAGCGCGGGAAGCGGGAGCTCCTACAATGAGCAGTTCTTC.

The rearrangement joins TRBV19 to TRBJ2-3, with D perhaps matching TRBD1 (5 bases). Looked up from germline, CDR1 is LNHDA and CDR2 is SQIVND (reference sequence). The CDR3 sequence is 15 residues long. Trimming pared 3 bases from V and 3 bases from J, leaving 13 bases between. In DNA, the CDR3 is TGTGCCAGTAGTATTGCAGGGCTTCGTACAGATACGCAGTATTTT. It translates to CASSIAGLRTDTQYF.

The chain employs TRBV6-2 or TRBV6-3 and TRBJ2-1; D remains unclear. With 5 bases removed from V and 1 base from J, the gap between germline ends came to 12 bases. Germline V gene sequence: CDR1 MNHEY, CDR2 SVGEGT. This CDR3 is 15 amino acids long. The CDR3 DNA sequence: TGTGCCAGCAGTCGAGACGCGAGGTCCTACAATGAGCAGTTCTTC. This sequence encodes CASSRDARSYNEQFF.

The V gene is TRBV5-4, the J gene TRBJ2-2; the D gene is possibly TRBD2 (8 bases). V lost 4 bases to trimming and J lost 4 bases, with 14 bases between them. The CDR3 runs to 15 residues. Germline-derived CDR1 and CDR2 are SGHNT and YYREEE (reference sequence). DNA for the CDR3: TGTGCCAGCAGCCGGGAGGGGACAGCCACCGGGGAGCTGTTTTTT. It specifies CASSREGTATGELFF.

V usage is TRBV6-4 and J usage is TRBJ1-5; TRBD1 matches 8 bases. Germline V lookup: CDR1 MRHNA, CDR2 SNTAGT. There are 14 residues in the CDR3. Germline trimming cut 6 bases from V and 8 bases from J; bases unmatched to any gene: 9. The CDR3 region has the DNA TGTGCCAGCAGCTTGACAGGGGCCGGGAAGCCCCAGCATTTT. Translation: CASSLTGAGKPQHF.